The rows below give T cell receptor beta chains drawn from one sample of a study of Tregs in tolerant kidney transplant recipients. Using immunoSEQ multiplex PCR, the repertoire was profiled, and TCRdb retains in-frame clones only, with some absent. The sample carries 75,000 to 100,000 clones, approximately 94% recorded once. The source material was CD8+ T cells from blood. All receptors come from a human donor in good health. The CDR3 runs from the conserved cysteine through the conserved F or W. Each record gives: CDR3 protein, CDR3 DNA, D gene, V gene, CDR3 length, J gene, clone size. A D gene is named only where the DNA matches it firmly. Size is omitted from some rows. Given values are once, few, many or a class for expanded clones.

CASSFPTSGGTYEQYF	TGTGCCAGCAGCTTTCCGACTAGCGGGGGAACCTACGAGCAGTACTTC	TRBD2	TRBV13	16	TRBJ2-7	NA
CASSPLGRPGDTQYF	TGTGCCAGCAGCCCCCTCGGGCGCCCCGGAGATACGCAGTATTTT	NA	TRBV7-9	15	TRBJ2-3	NA
CASSKGLANTGELFF	TGTGCCAGCAGCAAGGGACTCGCGAACACCGGGGAGCTGTTTTTT	NA	TRBV7-3	15	TRBJ2-2	NA
CASSLNSIAYEQYF	TGTGCCAGCAGTTTAAATAGTATCGCCTACGAGCAGTACTTC	NA	TRBV27	14	TRBJ2-7	once
CASSFGDSGDYGYTF	TGTGCCAGCAGCTTCGGTGACTCCGGTGACTATGGCTACACCTTC	NA	TRBV7-9	15	TRBJ1-2	NA
CASSFEGADYGYTF	TGTGCCAGCAGCTTTGAGGGGGCCGACTATGGCTACACCTTC	TRBD1	TRBV7-9	14	TRBJ1-2	NA
CASRASGGRGAYEQYF	TGTGCCAGCAGAGCCAGCGGGGGGCGGGGCGCCTACGAGCAGTACTTC	TRBD2	TRBV27	16	TRBJ2-7	NA
CAISDPGQGVYSYEQYF	TGTGCCATTTCTGACCCGGGACAGGGAGTCTATTCCTACGAGCAGTACTTC	TRBD1	TRBV10-3	17	TRBJ2-7	NA
CASSYSGTDTQYF	TGTGCCAGCAGTTACTCGGGGACAGATACGCAGTATTTT	NA	TRBV6-5	13	TRBJ2-3	NA
CASSPRDGENIQYF	TGTGCCAGTAGTCCCCGGGACGGCGAAAACATTCAGTACTTC	NA	TRBV19	14	TRBJ2-4	NA
CSVEVVGRAADEQFF	TGCAGCGTTGAAGTGGTCGGGAGGGCCGCAGATGAGCAGTTCTTC	TRBD2	TRBV29-1	15	TRBJ2-1	NA
CASSHYRDRGNYGYTF	TGTGCCAGCAGCCACTACCGGGACAGGGGTAATTATGGCTACACCTTC	TRBD1	TRBV14	16	TRBJ1-2	NA
CSVVAGFNYGYTF	TGCAGCGTTGTTGCGGGATTTAACTATGGCTACACCTTC	NA	TRBV29-1	13	TRBJ1-2	few
CASSLALGGWMYEQYF	TGTGCCAGCAGCTTAGCGCTCGGGGGCTGGATGTACGAGCAGTACTTC	NA	TRBV7-9	16	TRBJ2-7	NA
CASGDFSGNTIYF	TGTGCCAGCGGGGACTTCTCTGGAAACACCATATATTTT	NA	TRBV5-4	13	TRBJ1-3	NA
CASSQEQGAIYGYTF	TGCGCCAGCAGCCAAGAACAGGGGGCTATCTATGGCTACACCTTC	TRBD1	TRBV4-1	15	TRBJ1-2	NA
CASSFGLDEQFF	TGTGCCAGCAGTTTTGGGTTGGATGAGCAGTTCTTC	NA	TRBV27	12	TRBJ2-1	once
CASSQEASGLSYEQYF	TGTGCCAGCAGCCAAGAAGCTAGCGGGCTTTCCTACGAGCAGTACTTC	TRBD2	TRBV4-2	16	TRBJ2-7	once
CASLSEASYEQYF	TGCGCCAGCCTTAGCGAAGCCTCCTACGAGCAGTACTTC	NA	TRBV5-1	13	TRBJ2-7	once
CASSYPTGGTDTQYF	TGTGCCAGCAGTTACCCGACAGGGGGCACAGATACGCAGTATTTT	TRBD1	TRBV6-5	15	TRBJ2-3	NA
CASSQGSNTEAFF	TGTGCCAGCAGCCAGGGATCGAACACTGAAGCTTTCTTT	NA	TRBV7-9	13	TRBJ1-1	once
CASSAGVLSGYTF	TGTGCCAGCAGTGCTGGGGTATTGAGTGGCTACACCTTC	NA	TRBV27	13	TRBJ1-2	NA
CATRVSLAGYHEQFF	TGTGCCACCAGAGTCTCCCTAGCGGGATATCATGAGCAGTTCTTC	TRBD2	TRBV15	15	TRBJ2-1	once
CASSLLRLEQFF	TGTGCCAGCAGCTTGCTCAGGTTAGAGCAGTTCTTC	NA	TRBV5-4	12	TRBJ2-1	NA
CASSLRLRNTEAFF	TGTGCCAGCAGCTTAAGGCTGAGGAACACTGAAGCTTTCTTT	NA	TRBV13	14	TRBJ1-1	NA
CASSLTQGGTGELFF	TGTGCCAGCAGCTTGACCCAGGGGGGCACCGGGGAGCTGTTTTTT	NA	TRBV5-8	15	TRBJ2-2	NA
CASSGPRALQETQYF	TGTGCCAGCAGCGGACCCAGGGCGTTACAAGAGACCCAGTACTTC	NA	TRBV7-9	15	TRBJ2-5	NA
CASSEWNTGELFF	TGTGCCAGCAGTGAGTGGAACACCGGGGAGCTGTTTTTT	NA	TRBV2	13	TRBJ2-2	NA
CASSEGLTYYEQYF	TGTGCCAGCAGTGAGGGACTTACCTACTACGAGCAGTACTTC	NA	TRBV6-1	14	TRBJ2-7	NA
CASSVGGDTEAFF	TGTGCCAGCAGCGTAGGCGGGGACACTGAAGCTTTCTTT	NA	TRBV9	13	TRBJ1-1	NA
CASSPDGVPDTQYF	TGTGCCAGCAGTCCAGATGGGGTCCCAGATACGCAGTATTTT	NA	TRBV7-8	14	TRBJ2-3	NA
CASSVDTGVSYEQYF	TGTGCCAGCAGCGTAGATACCGGAGTATCCTACGAGCAGTACTTC	NA	TRBV9	15	TRBJ2-7	once
CASSPLVRSTDTQYF	TGTGCCAGCAGCCCTCTGGTCCGGAGCACAGATACGCAGTATTTT	NA	TRBV9	15	TRBJ2-3	NA
CASASGQAANTEAFF	TGTGCCAGCGCCTCCGGCCAGGCAGCCAACACTGAAGCTTTCTTT	NA	TRBV6-5	15	TRBJ1-1	NA
CASSLAGGELFF	TGTGCCAGCAGCTTAGCCGGCGGGGAGCTGTTTTTT	NA	TRBV11-3	12	TRBJ2-2	NA
CASSFRLAGGPSSYNEQFF	TGTGCCAGCAGCTTTAGACTAGCGGGGGGGCCTAGCTCCTACAATGAGCAGTTCTTC	TRBD2	TRBV7-8	19	TRBJ2-1	once
CASSDSHNEQFF	TGTGCCAGCAGTGACTCCCACAATGAGCAGTTCTTC	NA	TRBV6-4	12	TRBJ2-1	NA
CAISEDLPTYNEQFF	TGTGCCATCAGTGAAGATTTGCCCACCTACAATGAGCAGTTCTTC	NA	TRBV10-3	15	TRBJ2-1	NA
CASSSTAGDSHGYTF	TGTGCCAGCAGCTCTACCGCCGGGGACAGCCATGGCTACACCTTC	TRBD1	TRBV27	15	TRBJ1-2	NA
CASTWDRGSNGYTF	TGTGCCAGCACCTGGGACAGGGGGAGCAATGGCTACACCTTC	TRBD1	TRBV11-2	14	TRBJ1-2	NA
CASSLASGSGEKLFF	TGTGCTAGCAGCTTAGCCTCAGGTAGTGGAGAAAAACTGTTTTTT	NA	TRBV7-7	15	TRBJ1-4	NA
CASSLAGGEGTEAFF	TGTGCCAGCAGCTTAGCGGGGGGCGAAGGCACTGAAGCTTTCTTT	NA	TRBV7-6	15	TRBJ1-1	NA
CASSLEFADSYEQYF	TGTGCCAGCAGCTTAGAGTTCGCGGACTCCTACGAGCAGTACTTC	NA	TRBV7-8	15	TRBJ2-7	NA
CASRRTGAAGELFF	TGTGCCAGCAGAAGGACAGGGGCCGCCGGGGAGCTGTTTTTT	TRBD1	TRBV7-6	14	TRBJ2-2	NA
CASSSGQAYNSPLHF	TGTGCCAGCAGCTCGGGACAGGCCTATAATTCACCCCTCCACTTT	TRBD1	TRBV7-9	15	TRBJ1-6	NA
CASSGSGRDMNTEAFF	TGTGCCAGCAGCGGGTCGGGACGGGACATGAACACTGAAGCTTTCTTT	NA	TRBV9	16	TRBJ1-1	once
CASSSRTANTGELFF	TGTGCCAGCAGTTCCCGGACAGCGAACACCGGGGAGCTGTTTTTT	NA	TRBV6-6	15	TRBJ2-2	NA